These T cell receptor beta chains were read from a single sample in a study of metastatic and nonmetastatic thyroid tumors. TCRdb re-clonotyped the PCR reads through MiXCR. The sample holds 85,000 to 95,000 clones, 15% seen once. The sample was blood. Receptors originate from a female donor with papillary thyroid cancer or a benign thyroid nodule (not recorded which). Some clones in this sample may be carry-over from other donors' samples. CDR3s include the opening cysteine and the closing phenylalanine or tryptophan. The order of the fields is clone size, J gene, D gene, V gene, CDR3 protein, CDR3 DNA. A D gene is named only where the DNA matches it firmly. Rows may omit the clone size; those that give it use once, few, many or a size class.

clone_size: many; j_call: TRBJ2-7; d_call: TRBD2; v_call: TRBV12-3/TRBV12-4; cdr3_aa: CASSFVGGASYEQYF; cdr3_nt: TGTGCCAGCAGTTTTGTCGGGGGGGCCTCCTACGAGCAGTACTTC
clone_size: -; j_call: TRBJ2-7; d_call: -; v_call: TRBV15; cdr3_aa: CATSRGMGEQYF; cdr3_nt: TGTGCCACCAGCAGGGGTATGGGAGAGCAGTACTTC
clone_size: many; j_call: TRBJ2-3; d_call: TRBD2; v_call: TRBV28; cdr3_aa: CASIQKLAGATDTQYF; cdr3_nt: TGTGCCAGCATACAAAAACTAGCGGGGGCCACAGATACGCAGTATTTT
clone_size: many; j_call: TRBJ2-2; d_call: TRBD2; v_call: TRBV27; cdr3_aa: CASSRTSTNTGELFF; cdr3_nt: TGTGCCAGCAGTAGGACTAGTACGAACACCGGGGAGCTGTTTTTT
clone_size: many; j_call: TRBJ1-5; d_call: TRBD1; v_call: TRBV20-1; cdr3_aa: CSARAPRGRMSNQPQHF; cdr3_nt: TGCAGTGCTAGAGCTCCAAGGGGGCGCATGAGCAATCAGCCCCAGCATTTT
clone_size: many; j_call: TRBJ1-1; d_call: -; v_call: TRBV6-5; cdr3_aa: CASSYSGGSTEAFF; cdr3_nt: TGTGCCAGCAGTTACTCAGGGGGAAGCACTGAAGCTTTCTTT
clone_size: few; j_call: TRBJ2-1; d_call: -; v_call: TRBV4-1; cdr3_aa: CASMGGGAYNEQFF; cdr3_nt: TGCGCCAGCATGGGAGGGGGGGCCTACAATGAGCAGTTCTTC
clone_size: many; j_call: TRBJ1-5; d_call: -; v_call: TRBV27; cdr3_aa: CASSQGRNQPQHF; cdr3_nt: TGTGCCAGTTCTCAGGGGCGCAATCAGCCCCAGCATTTT
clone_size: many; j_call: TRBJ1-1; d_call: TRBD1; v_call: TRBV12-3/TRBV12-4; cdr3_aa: CASRPDRGLSQAEAFF; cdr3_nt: TGTGCCAGCAGACCGGACAGGGGGCTGAGCCAGGCTGAAGCTTTCTTT
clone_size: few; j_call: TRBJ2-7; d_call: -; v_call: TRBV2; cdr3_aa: CASRIGGSSYEQYF; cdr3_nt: TGTGCCAGCAGGATAGGGGGAAGCTCCTACGAGCAGTACTTC
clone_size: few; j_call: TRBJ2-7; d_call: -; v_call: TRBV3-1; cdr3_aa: CASSPDRNYGQYF; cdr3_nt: TGTGCCAGCAGCCCCGACAGGAACTACGGGCAGTACTTC
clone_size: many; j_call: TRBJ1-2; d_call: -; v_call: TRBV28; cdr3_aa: CASSLGRGYTF; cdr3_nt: TGTGCCAGCAGTTTGGGCCGGGGCTACACCTTC
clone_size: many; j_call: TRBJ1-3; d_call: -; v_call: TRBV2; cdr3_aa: CASSEAGRGGNTIYF; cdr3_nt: TGTGCCAGCAGTGAAGCAGGGCGGGGTGGAAACACCATATATTTT
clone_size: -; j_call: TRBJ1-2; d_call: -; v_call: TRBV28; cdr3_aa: CASRVSNYGYTF; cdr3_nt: TGTGCCAGCAGGGTTTCTAACTATGGCTACACCTTC
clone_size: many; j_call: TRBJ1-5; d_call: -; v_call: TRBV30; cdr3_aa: CAWNGGSNQPQHF; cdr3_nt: TGTGCCTGGAACGGGGGGAGCAATCAGCCCCAGCATTTT
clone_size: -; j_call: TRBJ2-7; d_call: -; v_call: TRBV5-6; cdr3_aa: CASSFRGSYEQYF; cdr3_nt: TGTGCCAGCAGCTTCAGGGGCTCCTACGAGCAGTACTTC
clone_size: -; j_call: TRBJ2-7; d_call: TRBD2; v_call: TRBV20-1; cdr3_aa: CSARVLGLAVYEQYF; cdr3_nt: TGCAGTGCTAGAGTTTTAGGACTAGCGGTTTACGAGCAGTACTTC
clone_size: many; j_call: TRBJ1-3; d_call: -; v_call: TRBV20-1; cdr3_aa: CSARPRGGAGNTIYF; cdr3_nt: TGCAGTGCTAGACCCCGAGGGGGGGCTGGAAACACTATATATTTT
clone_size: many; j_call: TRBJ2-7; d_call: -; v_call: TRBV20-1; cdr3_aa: CSARWASYAYEQYF; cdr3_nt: TGCAGTGCTAGGTGGGCTAGTTATGCCTACGAGCAGTACTTC
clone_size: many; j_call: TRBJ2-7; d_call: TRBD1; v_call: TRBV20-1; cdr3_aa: CSAESLRGLSHEQYF; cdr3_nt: TGCAGTGCTGAATCACTCAGGGGGCTGAGCCACGAGCAGTACTTC
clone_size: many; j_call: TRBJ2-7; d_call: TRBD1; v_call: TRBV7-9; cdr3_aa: CASSSTGGEQYF; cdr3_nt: TGTGCCAGCAGCTCCACAGGGGGCGAGCAGTACTTC
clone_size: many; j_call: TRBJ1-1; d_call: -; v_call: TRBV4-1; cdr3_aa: CASSQEGGSNTEAFF; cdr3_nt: TGCGCCAGCAGCCAAGAGGGAGGTTCGAACACTGAAGCTTTCTTT
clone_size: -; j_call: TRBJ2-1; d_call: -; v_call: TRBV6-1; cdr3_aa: CTSTLRRDFQFF; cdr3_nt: TGTACCAGCACCCTACGAAGGGACTTCCAGTTCTTC
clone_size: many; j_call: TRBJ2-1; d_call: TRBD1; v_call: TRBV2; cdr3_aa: CASSEQGAWDEQFF; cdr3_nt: TGTGCCAGCAGTGAACAGGGGGCATGGGATGAGCAGTTCTTC
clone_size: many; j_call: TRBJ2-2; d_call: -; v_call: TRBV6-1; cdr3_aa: CASSSTGSAGELFF; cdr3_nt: TGTGCCAGCAGTTCTACAGGGTCGGCCGGGGAGCTGTTTTTT
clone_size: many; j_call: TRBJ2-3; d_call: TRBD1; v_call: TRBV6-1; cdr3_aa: CASSPRTGNNPDTQYF; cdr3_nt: TGTGCCAGCAGTCCCCGGACAGGGAATAACCCAGATACGCAGTATTTT
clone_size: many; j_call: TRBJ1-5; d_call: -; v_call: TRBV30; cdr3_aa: CAWSVQGYNQPQHF; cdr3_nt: TGTGCCTGGAGTGTACAAGGGTACAATCAGCCCCAGCATTTT
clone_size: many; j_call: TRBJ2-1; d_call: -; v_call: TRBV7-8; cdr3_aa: CASSFAGTNNEQFF; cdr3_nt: TGTGCCAGCAGCTTCGCCGGGACAAACAATGAGCAGTTCTTC
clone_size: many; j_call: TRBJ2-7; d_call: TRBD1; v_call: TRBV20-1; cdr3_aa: CSAEDRDRGVGYEQYF; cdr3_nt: TGCAGTGCCGAAGATAGAGACAGGGGGGTCGGGTACGAGCAGTACTTC
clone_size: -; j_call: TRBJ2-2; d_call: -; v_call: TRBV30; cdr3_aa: CAWRVNGRGNTGELFF; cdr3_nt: TGTGCCTGGAGGGTAAACGGTAGGGGGAACACCGGGGAGCTGTTTTTT
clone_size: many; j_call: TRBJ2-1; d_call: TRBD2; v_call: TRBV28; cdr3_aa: CASTLGLREQFF; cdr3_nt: TGTGCCAGCACCCTGGGACTAAGGGAGCAGTTCTTC
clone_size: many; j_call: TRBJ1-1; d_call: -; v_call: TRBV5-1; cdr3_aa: CASSPTPTEMNTEAFF; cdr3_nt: TGCGCCAGCAGCCCCACCCCGACAGAAATGAACACTGAAGCTTTCTTT
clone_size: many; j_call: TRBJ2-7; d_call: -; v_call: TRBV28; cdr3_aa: CASIGAGVNSYEQYF; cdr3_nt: TGTGCCAGCATCGGGGCCGGGGTTAACTCCTATGAGCAGTACTTC
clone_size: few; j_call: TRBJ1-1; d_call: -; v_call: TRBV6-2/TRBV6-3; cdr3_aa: CASSWKPGRNTEAFF; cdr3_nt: TGTGCCAGCAGTTGGAAGCCGGGCAGGAACACTGAAGCTTTCTTT
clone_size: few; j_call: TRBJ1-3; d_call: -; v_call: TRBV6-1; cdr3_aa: CASIEGRFSGSTIYF; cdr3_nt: TGTGCCAGCATTGAGGGCAGATTCTCTGGAAGCACCATATATTTT
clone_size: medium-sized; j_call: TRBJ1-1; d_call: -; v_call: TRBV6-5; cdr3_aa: CASSYSWGLGEAFF; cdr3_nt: TGTGCCAGCAGTTACTCATGGGGCCTGGGGGAAGCTTTCTTT
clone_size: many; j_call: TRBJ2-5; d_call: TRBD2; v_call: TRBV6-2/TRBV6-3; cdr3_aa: CASSLRTSGVKTQYF; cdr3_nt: TGTGCCAGCAGTCTACGGACTAGCGGGGTAAAGACCCAGTACTTC
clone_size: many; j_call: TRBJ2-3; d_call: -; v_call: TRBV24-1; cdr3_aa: CATSDLKQGLGKQYF; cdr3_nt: TGTGCCACCAGTGATTTGAAGCAGGGCCTTGGGAAGCAGTATTTT
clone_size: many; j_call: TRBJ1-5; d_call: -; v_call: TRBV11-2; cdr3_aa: CASSLGHLNQPQHF; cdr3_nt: TGTGCCAGCAGCTTAGGACACCTCAATCAGCCCCAGCATTTT
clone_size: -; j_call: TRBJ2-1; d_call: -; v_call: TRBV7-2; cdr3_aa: CASSFSGGPRYGSANEQFF; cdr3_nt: TGTGCCAGCAGCTTTTCTGGCGGGCCCCGATACGGATCAGCGAATGAGCAGTTCTTC
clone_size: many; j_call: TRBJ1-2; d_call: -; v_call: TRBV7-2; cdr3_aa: CASSLLAGLNYGYTF; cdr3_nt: TGTGCCAGCAGCTTATTGGCAGGACTTAACTATGGCTACACCTTC
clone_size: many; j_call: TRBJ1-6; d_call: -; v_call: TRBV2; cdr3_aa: CASTPDSRNSPLHF; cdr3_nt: TGTGCCAGCACCCCGGACAGCCGGAATTCACCCCTCCACTTT
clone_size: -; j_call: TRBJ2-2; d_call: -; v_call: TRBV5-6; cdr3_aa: CASSFSQGLTGELFF; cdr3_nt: TGTGCCAGCAGCTTTTCTCAGGGCCTCACCGGGGAGCTGTTTTTT
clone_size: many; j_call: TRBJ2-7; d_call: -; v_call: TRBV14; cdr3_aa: CASSPGLLSYEQYF; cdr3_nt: TGTGCCAGCAGCCCGGGACTCCTCTCCTACGAGCAGTACTTC
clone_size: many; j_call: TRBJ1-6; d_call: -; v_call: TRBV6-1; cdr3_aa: CASSTGGGYNSPLHF; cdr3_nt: TGTGCCAGCAGTACTGGCGGGGGGTATAATTCACCCCTCCACTTT
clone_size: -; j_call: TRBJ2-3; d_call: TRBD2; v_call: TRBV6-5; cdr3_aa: CASSYGTSDKDTKYF; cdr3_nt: TGTGCCAGCAGTTACGGGACTAGCGATAAAGATACGAAGTATTTT
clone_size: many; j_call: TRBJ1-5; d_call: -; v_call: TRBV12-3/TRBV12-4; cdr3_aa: CASSLAGGTNQPQHF; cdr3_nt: TGTGCCAGCAGTTTAGCGGGGGGAACTAATCAGCCCCAGCATTTT
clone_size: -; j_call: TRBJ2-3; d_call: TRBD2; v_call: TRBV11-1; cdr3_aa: CASSFTSGVTDTQYF; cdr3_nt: TGTGCCAGCAGCTTTACTAGCGGGGTCACAGATACGCAGTATTTT